Shown below are 23 T cell receptor beta chains from a single sample sequenced in a study of blood T cells in healthy people across ages (dated by TCRdb to 2013 to 2016). Libraries were constructed by 5' RACE. The sequencing machine was an Illumina HiSeq 2500. A second PCR of about 7 to 12 cycles was run with a J-beta primer mix and a sample-barcoded 5' primer. TCRdb trimmed public reads at Q25 via fastp, called clones via MiXCR and kept in-frame beta chains. Under each unique CDR3 protein, matching rows form one entry showing the most common genes and DNA. This sample gives over 1,500,000 distinct CDR3 sequences in total; 40% to 55% of them show up just once. The leading ten clones occupy over 2% of the sample. Sequencing was performed on blood. The receptors were gathered from a woman between 35 and 50 years old in good health.

The CDR3 loop is CASSEAPVALPLENETQYF. The CDR3 coding sequence is TGTGCCAGCAGTGAAGCGCCAGTGGCTCTACCACTTGAGAATGAGACCCAGTACTTC. This chain joins TRBV2 and TRBJ2-7, with D hard to call. The J call is doubtful: the DNA matches TRBJ2-5 better. Germline CDR1 SNHLY, CDR2 FYNNEI. The CDR3 runs 19 residues.

V and J are TRBV28 and TRBJ2-7, with 7 bases fitting TRBD2. TRBJ2-4 explains the end of the DNA better; the J call may be wrong. This CDR3 comprises 15 residues. Germline V lookup: CDR1 MDHEN, CDR2 SYDVKM. In DNA form, the CDR3 reads TGTGCCAGCAGTTTTTGGGGGGGTGGCAAAAACATTCAGTACTTC. Protein product: CASSFWGGGKNIQYF.

V usage is TRBV20-1 and J usage is TRBJ1-4; D is unresolved. Germline-derived CDR1 and CDR2 are DFQATT and SNEGSKA (reference sequence). V was shortened by 2 bases and J by 8 bases, with 9 bases between the two germline ends. This CDR3 contains 12 residues. The CDR3 is CSARRASEKLFF. The DNA for the CDR3 is TGCAGTGCTAGACGGGCTTCAGAAAAACTGTTTTTT.

The CDR3 sequence: CASSLQQAGGYTF. The CDR3 DNA reads as TGTGCCAGCAGCCTCCAGCAGGCTGGGGGCTACACCTTC. The chain employs TRBV13 and TRBJ1-2, with no clear D. The germline V and J ends were trimmed by 5 bases and 8 bases, with 15 bases remaining between them. Germline CDR1 and CDR2: PRHDT and FYEKMQ (reference sequence). The CDR3 runs 13 residues.

The gene calls are TRBV15 and TRBJ1-4, with D perhaps TRBD1 (6 bases). Germline-derived CDR1 and CDR2 are LNHNV and YYDKDF (reference sequence). The CDR3 is made up of 15 amino acids. V was cut by 6 bases and J by 5 bases, with 16 bases left in between. The CDR3 loop reads CATSPWGGANEKLFF. CDR3 bases: TGTGCCACCAGTCCATGGGGGGGCGCGAATGAAAAACTGTTTTTT.

The sample holds a few counts of this clonotype. V is TRBV7-9 and J is TRBJ2-1; D gene unclear. In germline, CDR1 is SEHNR, CDR2 FQNEAQ (reference sequence). Trimming stripped 4 bases from V and 4 bases from J, with 8 bases between. CDR3 length equals 13 residues. DNA of the CDR3: TGTGCCAGCAGCTCATCACTTTACAATGAGCAGTTCTTC. It specifies CASSSSLYNEQFF.

The chain couples TRBV20-1 to TRBJ2-1; D remains unclear. This CDR3 spans 14 amino acids. V dropped 0 bases and J dropped 9 bases, with 15 bases sitting between them. Germline lookup yields CDR1 DFQATT and CDR2 SNEGSKA (reference sequence). The CDR3 bases are TGCAGTGCTAGAGATCCCCCGTACGTGAGTGAGCAGTTCTTC. It is translated as CSARDPPYVSEQFF.

This chain links TRBV5-1 with TRBJ1-1; TRBD1 might be the D (5 bases). This CDR3 comprises 17 residues. Germline CDR1 and CDR2: SGHRS and YFSETQ. V was trimmed by 0 bases and J by 0 bases, leaving 15 bases between them. For the CDR3, the DNA is TGCGCCAGCAGCTTGGGCAGGGTGTCCCTAGTGAACACTGAAGCTTTCTTT. This sequence encodes CASSLGRVSLVNTEAFF.

The gene calls are TRBV19 and TRBJ1-1; no clear D. The V and J ends lost 1 base and 0 bases respectively, with 6 bases between them. Germline V gives CDR1 LNHDA, CDR2 SQIVND (reference sequence). The CDR3 loop spans 14 amino acids. The CDR3 DNA reads as TGTGCCAGTAGTATAGCCCCGGTGAACACTGAAGCTTTCTTT. Protein product: CASSIAPVNTEAFF.

The chain joins TRBV27 to TRBJ2-7; D is unresolved. The V end lost 8 bases, the J end lost 3 bases, and 11 bases lay between the germline ends. The CDR3 spans 12 residues. From germline, CDR1 is MNHEY and CDR2 SMNVEV (reference sequence). CDR3: CASGWSHYEQYF. CDR3 DNA: TGTGCCAGCGGTTGGTCACACTACGAGCAGTACTTC.

The chain employs TRBV2 and TRBJ2-5; TRBD1 matches 9 bases. V lost 0 bases, J lost 5 bases, and 10 bases stayed unmatched. CDR1 is SNHLY, CDR2 FYNNEI, per germline. The CDR3 length is 17 residues. The CDR3 DNA follows: TGTGCCAGCAGTGAAGCGCAGACAGGGGGTTCAAGGGAGACCCAGTACTTC. The encoded protein is CASSEAQTGGSRETQYF. Using reference TRBV2 and TRBJ2-5 for the parts outside the CDR3, the full variable domain is EPEVTQTPSHQVTQMGQEVILRCVPISNHLYFYWYRQILGQKVEFLVSFYNNEISEKSEIFDDQFSVERPDGSNFTLKIRSTKLEDSAMYFCASSEAQTGGSRETQYFGPGTRLLVL.

V usage is TRBV29-1 and J usage is TRBJ2-7; D might be TRBD2 (6 bases). The CDR3 extends over 13 amino acids. V lost 7 bases and J lost 3, with 16 bases in between. Germline-derived CDR1 and CDR2 are SQVTM and ANQGSEA. Written as DNA, the CDR3 is TGCAGCGCTATGGGACTTCTGGACTACGAGCAGTACTTC. Its protein is CSAMGLLDYEQYF.

V and J are TRBV4-3 and TRBJ2-5; TRBD2 is a possible D gene (5 bases). The J call is uncertain, as TRBJ2-1 better fits the DNA end. Germline V gene lookup returns CDR1 LGHNA and CDR2 YSLEER. The CDR3 has 13 amino acids. CDR3 residues: CASSQGAEGWQFF. For the CDR3, the DNA is TGCGCCAGCAGCCAAGGGGCAGAGGGATGGCAGTTCTTC.

The J gene is TRBJ2-3, the V gene TRBV6-2 or TRBV6-3; D uncertain. In germline, CDR1 is MNHEY, CDR2 SVGEGT. This CDR3 contains 11 residues. V was trimmed by 7 bases and J by 6 bases, leaving 8 bases between them. The CDR3 nucleotides read TGTGCCAGCACCCACGGGGATACGCAGTATTTT. Its protein is CASTHGDTQYF.

This clonotype was observed a few times. V usage is TRBV14 and J usage is TRBJ1-5; D unclear. This CDR3 contains 13 residues. V lost 1 base to trimming and J lost 10 bases, with 11 bases between them. The germline CDR1 and CDR2 sequences are SGHDN and FVKESK. The CDR3 reads CASSQVGSSPQHF. The CDR3 DNA follows: TGTGCCAGCAGCCAAGTGGGATCTTCCCCCCAGCATTTT. The complete variable domain, with remaining parts taken from reference TRBV14 and TRBJ1-5, reads EAGVTQFPSHSVIEKGQTVTLRCDPISGHDNLYWYRRVMGKEIKFLLHFVKESKQDESGMPNNRFLAERTGGTYSTLKVQPAELEDSGVYFCASSQVGSSPQHFGDGTRLSIL.

This clonotype was recorded only once. The chain couples TRBV2 to TRBJ2-1; 8 bases are shared with TRBD2. This CDR3 has 15 amino acids. With V trimmed by 7 bases and J by 0 bases, 5 bases remained unmatched. Germline CDR1 is SNHLY and CDR2 is FYNNEI. CDR3 region: CASNQRGSSYNEQFF. In nucleotides, the CDR3 is TGTGCCAGCAACCAGCGGGGGAGCTCCTACAATGAGCAGTTCTTC.

The chain is built from TRBV7-2 and TRBJ1-1, with D maybe TRBD1 (6 bases). The germline V gene has CDR1 SGHTA and CDR2 FQGNSA. Trimming stripped 5 bases from V and 2 bases from J, with 15 bases between. The CDR3 has 15 residues. CDR3 DNA sequence: TGTGCCAGCAGCCAAGGACAGACCTATAACACTGAAGCTTTCTTT. This sequence encodes CASSQGQTYNTEAFF. Together with reference TRBV7-2 and TRBJ1-1, the CDR3 gives the full variable domain: GAGVSQSPSNKVTEKGKDVELRCDPISGHTALYWYRQSLGQGLEFLIYFQGNSAPDKSGLPSDRFSAERTGGSVSTLTIQRTQQEDSAVYLCASSQGQTYNTEAFFGQGTRLTVV.

The rearrangement links TRBV6-5 to TRBJ2-5, with TRBD1 matching 8 bases. The CDR3 is made up of 14 amino acids. The V and J ends lost 2 bases and 5 bases, in that order; junction bases with no gene match: 4. The germline gives CDR1 MNHEY, CDR2 SVGAGI. CDR3 region: CASSYVGQGETQYF. The CDR3 bases are TGTGCCAGCAGTTACGTCGGACAGGGTGAGACCCAGTACTTC.

This chain links TRBV20-1 with TRBJ2-7; 10 bases line up with TRBD2. CDR1 and CDR2 from the germline V gene are DFQATT and SNEGSKA (reference sequence). V lost 2 bases, J lost 4 bases, and 5 bases stayed unmatched. CDR3 length: 14 amino acids. As DNA, the CDR3 is TGCAGTGCTAGACAAGAGCGGGGGGGATACGAGCAGTACTTC. As protein: CSARQERGGYEQYF.

In DNA, the CDR3 is TGTGCCAGCAGCTTAATCGGGACAGGGTCTGAAGCTTTCTTT. Translated, it gives CASSLIGTGSEAFF. This chain uses TRBV7-9 with TRBJ1-1; 9 bases are shared with TRBD1. With 2 bases clipped from V and 6 bases from J, the junction kept 4 bases outside the gene matches. CDR3 size: 14 residues. Germline values: CDR1 SEHNR, CDR2 FQNEAQ (reference sequence). The variable domain in full, with the rest retrieved from reference TRBV7-9 and TRBJ1-1, is DTGVSQNPRHKITKRGQNVTFRCDPISEHNRLYWYRQTLGQGPEFLTYFQNEAQLEKSRLLSDRFSAERPKGSFSTLEIQRTEQGDSAMYLCASSLIGTGSEAFFGQGTRLTVV.

As concerns this clonotype: One end of the junction fails to match germline, which may point to a read error. The chain links TRBV28 to TRBJ2-6; either TRBD1 or TRBD2 may fit D (6 bases each). The CDR3 is 15 residues long. The germline V gene encodes CDR1 MDHEN and CDR2 SYDVKM. CDR3 DNA sequence: TGTGCCAGCAAACAGGGAGGCTCTGGGGCTAACGTCCTGACTTTC. Encoded protein: CASKQGGSGANVLTF.

The chain employs TRBV4-3 and TRBJ1-4; D call uncertain. Between the trimmed V and J ends, which lost 8 bases and 10 bases, there was a span of 11 bases. The CDR3 consists of 11 residues. In germline, CDR1 is LGHNA, CDR2 YSLEER. The CDR3 protein is CASLRHVKLFF. CDR3 in DNA: TGCGCCAGCTTACGACACGTAAAACTGTTTTTT.

This clonotype has just a few counts. The V and J genes are TRBV2 and TRBJ2-7; no clear D gene. CDR1 and CDR2 from the germline V gene are SNHLY and FYNNEI. The V end lost 4 bases, the J end lost 3 bases, and 10 bases lay between the germline ends. The CDR3 contains 13 residues. DNA for the CDR3: TGTGCCAGCAGTGGGGGTTTTTACTACGAGCAGTACTTC. This sequence encodes CASSGGFYYEQYF. Full variable domain (missing parts from reference TRBV2 and TRBJ2-7): EPEVTQTPSHQVTQMGQEVILRCVPISNHLYFYWYRQILGQKVEFLVSFYNNEISEKSEIFDDQFSVERPDGSNFTLKIRSTKLEDSAMYFCASSGGFYYEQYFGPGTRLTVT.